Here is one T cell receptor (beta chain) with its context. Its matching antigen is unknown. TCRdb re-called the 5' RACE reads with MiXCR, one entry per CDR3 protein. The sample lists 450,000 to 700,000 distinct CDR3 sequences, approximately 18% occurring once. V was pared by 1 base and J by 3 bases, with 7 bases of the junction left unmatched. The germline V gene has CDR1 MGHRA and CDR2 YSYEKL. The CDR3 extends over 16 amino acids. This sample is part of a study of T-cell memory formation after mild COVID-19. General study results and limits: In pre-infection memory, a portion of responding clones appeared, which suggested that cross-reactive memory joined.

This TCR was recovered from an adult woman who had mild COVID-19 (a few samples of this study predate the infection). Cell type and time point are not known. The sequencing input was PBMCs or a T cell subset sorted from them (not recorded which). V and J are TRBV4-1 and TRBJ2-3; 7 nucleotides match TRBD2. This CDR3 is CASSQVNGRETDTQYF. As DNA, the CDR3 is TGCGCCAGCAGCCAAGTGAACGGGCGGGAGACAGATACGCAGTATTTT.